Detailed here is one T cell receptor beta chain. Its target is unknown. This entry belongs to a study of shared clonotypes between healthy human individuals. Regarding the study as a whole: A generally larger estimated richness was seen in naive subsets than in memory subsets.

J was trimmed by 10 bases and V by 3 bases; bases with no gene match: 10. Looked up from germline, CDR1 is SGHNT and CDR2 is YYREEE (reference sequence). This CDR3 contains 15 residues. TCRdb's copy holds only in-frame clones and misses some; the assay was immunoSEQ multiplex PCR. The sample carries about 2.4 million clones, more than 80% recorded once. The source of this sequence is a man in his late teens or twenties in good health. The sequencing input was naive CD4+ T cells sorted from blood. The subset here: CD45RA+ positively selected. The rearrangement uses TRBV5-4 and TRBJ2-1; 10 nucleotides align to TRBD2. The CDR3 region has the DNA TGTGCCAGCAGCTCTCCGGGACTAGCGAGTTTCGAGCAGTTCTTC. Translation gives CASSSPGLASFEQFF.